This T cell receptor beta chain is drawn from a study of cytomegalovirus exposure and HLA in healthy donors. Study-wide findings and caveats: Analysis performed later found approximately 17,000 TCR beta sequences associated with HLA alleles at 0.05 false discovery rate. Fewer N-insertions (relative to the approximately 700-donor mean) were reportedly seen in an Asian-associated ancestry cluster in a later analysis. In a later analysis, TCR beta V- and J-gene trimming showed a link to a missense DCLRE1C variant. A previous analysis found most TCR beta V segments productive roughly 87% or roughly 30% of the time.

As for this clone: Antigen unknown.

Deletions cut 2 bases from V and 4 bases from J, with 9 bases between. This CDR3 has 13 amino acids. In germline, CDR1 is SGHRS, CDR2 YFSETQ. This PCR relied on a set of 60 Vbeta primers and 13 Jbeta primers. TCRdb's table, derived via immunoSEQ multiplex PCR, lists solely in-frame clones and lacks some. The data contain around 65,000 clones, roughly 75% of them singletons. This chain connects TRBV5-1 to TRBJ2-5; maybe TRBD2 (6 bases). The receptor was derived from a woman aged 30 to 39 in good health and CMV-seropositive. Material: PBMCs. The CDR3 DNA follows: TGCGCCAGCAGCTTCGGGGGAGGAGAGACCCAGTACTTC. Translated, it gives CASSFGGGETQYF.